This T cell receptor beta chain was found in a study of cytomegalovirus exposure and HLA in healthy donors (dated by TCRdb to 2015 to 2018). General notes on the study: An earlier analysis of roughly 500 of the donors reported 250 to 300 Gb of sequence data and 117 million unique TCR beta sequences from roughly 180 million T cells. Alongside the repertoire data, information on donor age, sex, ethnicity and CMV serostatus was compiled. Among the roughly 400 genotyped donors, approximately 77% belonged to the genetic ancestry cluster associated with self-reported Caucasian donors. A later genetic analysis used genome-wide SNP genotypes for about 60% of the roughly 700 donors, treating that subset as a discovery cohort. HLA typing included class I and class II loci at four-digit resolution. All discovery cohort repertoires had been generated on a single sequencing platform. Along with the approximately 650-subject first cohort, a separate validation cohort of over 90 different subjects was used. Typing coverage differed by locus: A, B, C, DRB1 and DQB1 were typed in about 620-630 donors, DQA1 in about 500, DPA1 in approximately 610, and DPB1 in roughly 470. Roughly 5 DR-DQ haplotypes were handled as single units for association and clustering because linkage in the cohort was strong. Approximately 300 gigabases of sequencing data and approximately 84 million unique TCR sequences were included in an early release covering 550 to 650 HLA-typed donors. The study used immunosequencing to profile the T cell repertoires of approximately 640 subjects and linked those repertoires to cytomegalovirus serostatus. In an earlier analysis of 500 to 650 of the donors, high-throughput TCR beta sequencing was used to judge whether each TCR beta V gene segment behaved as functional or pseudogenic. In the later analysis, no new phenotypic data were used to find candidate immune exposures; instead, reliance was placed on TCR beta sequences and their occurrence across donors. The study aimed to test whether signatures of past pathogen exposure could be identified by cataloging public T cell receptors. Across 300 to 400 genotyped donors of the cohort, an average of about 240,000 unique TCR beta nucleotide sequences per donor were sequenced, and about a sixth of those sequences were non-productive. High-throughput TCR immunosequencing, statistical association of individual TCRs with disease status, and machine learning were combined to predict cytomegalovirus infection status. In a later analysis, previously published TCR beta repertoires from about 670 donors were re-analyzed and high-resolution HLA genotyping was added so that TCR occurrence patterns could be studied. On the study overall, not on this receptor specifically: A group of highly shared sequence variants was considered likely to be a technical artifact of the sequencing pipeline. Correlated functional status among segregating V segments might be attributable to linkage disequilibrium, but an unknown experimental factor could not be ruled out. An earlier analysis of 450 to 750 of the donors showed that most TCR beta V segments appeared in productive rearrangements either about 90% or about 30% of the time, which broadly matched IMGT annotations. In a later analysis, TCR association rates were found to vary across HLA loci, with the most associated TCRs seen for DRB1 alleles and the fewest for HLA-C alleles. A later genetic analysis associated a missense DCLRE1C variant with V-gene and J-gene trimming of TCR beta chains, and an independent cohort replicated the association. The earlier analysis of almost 600 of the donors excluded roughly 17 rarely observed V segments, including chromosome 9 orphons, because counts were too low. The authors suggested that the approach could potentially be extended to other disease states and immunological phenotypes. A further reported finding was that TCR beta sequences accurately predicted the HLA-A and HLA-B alleles for most subjects in the first cohort. Cytomegalovirus status was reported to be diagnosed by the classifier with high specificity and sensitivity in both the original and validation cohorts. In vitro tests confirmed that three of the cytomegalovirus-associated TCR beta chains recognize cytomegalovirus antigens. A later genetic analysis reported fewer N-insertions in productive TCRs among donors in an Asian-associated ancestry cluster than the roughly 620-donor mean. Because HLA typing was unavailable for some donors at each locus, only the typed subset was used in association tests. According to a later analysis, parvovirus B19, influenza, CMV and Epstein-Barr virus appeared linked to several top co-occurrence clusters. The presence/absence analyses assumed that sequencing depth was roughly uniform across donors, and that assumption may not be true. The only immune exposure information available for the cohort was CMV serostatus. Only TCR beta chains were sequenced in this cohort, and the absence of alpha or paired-chain data limited detectable features. Because the 87-base-pair reads could not distinguish some IMGT-functional V segments, including TRBV6-2 and TRBV6-3, those segments were excluded. In the study, approximately 160 TCR beta chains were listed as associated with cytomegalovirus. At a false discovery rate of 0.05, a later analysis linked about 17,000 TCR beta sequences to specific HLA alleles. In a later analysis, HLA-associated TCR beta chains were found to be more clonally expanded and to have lower generation probabilities than equally common non-associated chains. According to a later analysis, most CMV-associated TCR beta chains appeared to be HLA-restricted, and the HLA associations seemed to be driven largely by CMV exposure. Assigning TCR associations to individual alleles was difficult when HLA alleles, especially DR and DQ, strongly co-occurred. While some public TCRs were present in many individuals, most TCR sequences turned up only very rarely across donors.

The cohort consisted of 666 healthy bone marrow donors. Cohort members were all nominally healthy when sampled, although unrecorded immune exposures were likely present. The donor tested CMV seronegative, placing the donor among the 352 seronegative members of the cohort. A peripheral blood sample was provided by each donor, and peripheral blood mononuclear cells were used for TCR beta sequencing. The Qiagen DNeasy Blood Extraction Kit was used to extract genomic DNA from the blood cell samples. Libraries were prepared through the immunoSEQ multiplex PCR assay. A mixture of 60 forward primers for TCR Vbeta segments and 13 reverse primers for TCR Jbeta segments was used in the multiplex PCR. The CDR3 region of rearranged TCR beta genes was amplified from genomic DNA with a multiplex PCR assay. Amplified TCR beta libraries were sequenced as 87-base-pair reads on the Illumina HiSeq System. As for how the authors treated the data: Across the roughly 700 repertoires, a later analysis counted 80 million or so unique TCR beta chains, 9.5 million to 12 million of which were shared by at least two donors. A nearest-neighbor algorithm error-corrected the raw reads and collapsed the reads into unique sequences, merging closely related sequences to remove PCR and sequencing errors. To assign V, D and J gene segments, CDR3 sequences were aligned to IMGT reference sequences. For a sequence to be retained, a match of at least six nucleotides to both a V gene segment and a J gene segment was required. A rearrangement counted as productive if the CDR3 had no stop codons and remained in frame with V and J, and every other rearrangement counted as non-productive. Following IMGT convention, CDR3 was defined as the stretch from the second conserved V-encoded cysteine to the conserved J-encoded phenylalanine. The earlier analysis of about 570 of the donors excluded any sequence lacking an unambiguous match to a single V gene segment. An earlier analysis of 587 of the donors classified V segments as functional when productive rearrangements were above 56.7% and as segregating when the standard deviation between donors was above 5%. A statistical classification framework was built for diagnosing cytomegalovirus status from the catalog of TCR beta chain sequences. In a later analysis, TCR nucleotide sequences were compared against IMGT/GENE-DB human TR gene sequences so that V and J genes could be assigned. A later analysis assigned CDR3 sequences and most-parsimonious VDJ recombination scenarios with the TCRdist pipeline. In a later analysis, every TCR beta chain was defined by the combination of its CDR3 amino acid sequence and its V-gene family, and reads without a unique V-gene family were dropped. To address suspected cross-contamination and a sequencing artifact, a later analysis removed over 500 highly shared, low-generation-probability nucleotide sequences. In a later analysis, a clonal expansion index for each public chain was calculated from normalized within-repertoire ranks of inferred template counts. Generation probabilities in a later analysis came from a VDJ recombination model fitted to out-of-frame rearrangements, and those results were checked against IGoR. A later analysis scored TCR-TCR, TCR-HLA and TCR-CMV co-occurrence with hypergeometric tests, applying a repertoire-size bias correction to TCR pairs. In a later analysis, false discovery rates were estimated by permuting HLA or CMV assignments 20 times. A later analysis grouped co-occurring TCRs with DBSCAN, adding TCRdist sequence similarity when clustering within HLA-allele-positive subsets. Repertoires with fewer than 30,000 or more than 120,000 public chains, plus five repertoires with anomalous nucleotide sharing, were excluded from co-occurrence clustering. Drawn from immuneACCESS, this table holds only the in-frame rearrangements with V and J called that TCRdb kept. Clones are partly lost; checked studies trace under half to an unresolved V gene and leave the rest unexplained. Clonal size and the V and J genes are those of that table, whereas D and trimming came from the DNA. Here the sample has roughly 150,000 clones; just over 70% occur a single time. Of the sample, 1.5% to 2% is held by the ten largest clones.

For this clone: The target of this receptor is not known. No qualities accompany the bases; no much larger clone lies one base away.

The germline V gene encodes CDR1 SNHLY and CDR2 FYNNEI. The CDR3 contains 17 residues, cysteine and phenylalanine counted. Only the CDR3 DNA is retained, 51 bases long and in frame from the first base. V loses 2 bases, J loses 1 base, and the germline ends lie 15 bases apart. The chain is encoded by TRBV2 joined to TRBJ1-5, with no D gene named confidently. Sequences were obtained from PBMCs. This sequence originates from a woman aged 30 to 39 in good health and CMV-seronegative. CDR3 region: CASSEMFGRTSNQPQHF. DNA sequence: TGTGCCAGCAGTGAAATGTTTGGCCGTACGAGCAATCAGCCCCAGCATTTT.